Listed below are T cell receptor beta chains from one sample, sequenced in a study of blood T cell repertoires in COVID-19. Measured with immunoSEQ multiplex PCR; TCRdb has only the in-frame clones, and not every one. The top ten hold 8.5% to 10% of the sample, which has roughly 130,000 clones, around 83% seen once. The sequenced material came from peripheral blood. These receptors all come from a man aged 40-49 years with active or convalescent COVID-19. CDR3s include the opening cysteine and the closing phenylalanine or tryptophan. A D gene is named only where the DNA matches it firmly. Size tells how often a clone was seen (once, few, many) or the class of an expanded clone, and some rows leave it out.

clone size	J gene	D gene	V gene	CDR3 protein	CDR3 DNA
NA	TRBJ2-7	TRBD1	TRBV7-6	CASSLGQGPSYEQYF	TGTGCCAGCAGCCTCGGACAGGGACCCTCCTACGAGCAGTACTTC
NA	TRBJ2-2	NA	TRBV7-9	CASSPIMTGNTGELFF	TGTGCCAGCAGCCCTATTATGACAGGGAACACCGGGGAGCTGTTTTTT
NA	TRBJ2-7	NA	TRBV4-1	CASSQADRSYEQYF	TGCGCCAGCAGCCAAGCAGACAGATCTTACGAGCAGTACTTC
NA	TRBJ2-1	TRBD2	TRBV11-2	CASSLSGGHEQFF	TGTGCCAGCAGCCTTAGCGGGGGGCATGAGCAGTTCTTC
NA	TRBJ2-3	NA	TRBV9	CASSALRDTRTDTQYF	TGTGCCAGCAGCGCACTCCGGGACACCCGCACAGATACGCAGTATTTT
NA	TRBJ2-7	NA	TRBV9	CASSVDSGNYGEQYF	TGTGCCAGCAGCGTAGATTCAGGGAATTACGGCGAGCAGTACTTC
NA	TRBJ2-1	NA	TRBV11-2	CASSLDRGHYNEQFF	TGTGCCAGCAGCTTAGATAGGGGACACTACAATGAGCAGTTCTTC
NA	TRBJ2-7	TRBD2	TRBV4-1	CASSQDATSGASYEQYF	TGCGCCAGCAGCCAAGATGCCACTAGCGGGGCCTCCTACGAGCAGTACTTC
NA	TRBJ2-7	NA	TRBV14	CASSTQQGNAYEQYF	TGTGCCAGCAGCACCCAACAGGGAAACGCCTACGAGCAGTACTTC
NA	TRBJ1-2	TRBD1	TRBV6-5	CASRTGGSGYTF	TGTGCCAGCAGGACAGGGGGGTCAGGCTACACCTTC
NA	TRBJ1-3	NA	TRBV7-9	CASSSQGFGNTIYF	TGTGCCAGCAGCTCGCAGGGTTTCGGAAACACCATATATTTT
NA	TRBJ1-3	NA	TRBV30	CAWSVPNRVGDTIYF	TGTGCCTGGAGTGTACCGAACAGGGTCGGGGACACCATATATTTT
NA	TRBJ2-7	TRBD1	TRBV7-2	CASSRHFSGTDYEQYF	TGTGCCAGCAGCCGTCATTTCTCCGGGACAGATTACGAGCAGTACTTC
NA	TRBJ2-7	TRBD1	TRBV4-3	CASSPGTGDYEQYF	TGCGCCAGCAGCCCCGGGACAGGGGACTACGAGCAGTACTTC
NA	TRBJ2-5	NA	TRBV5-6	CASSPPTGVETQYF	TGTGCCAGCAGCCCACCGACAGGCGTGGAGACCCAGTACTTC
NA	TRBJ1-4	TRBD1	TRBV18	CASSPRQGEKLFF	TGTGCCAGCTCACCTCGACAGGGGGAAAAACTGTTTTTT
NA	TRBJ1-3	TRBD1	TRBV25-1	CASSDGSGGSGNTIYF	TGTGCCAGCAGTGATGGTTCAGGGGGCTCTGGAAACACCATATATTTT
NA	TRBJ1-1	NA	TRBV7-9	CASSLTSGLNTEAFF	TGTGCCAGCAGCTTAACTTCGGGGTTGAACACTGAAGCTTTCTTT
few	TRBJ2-1	TRBD2	TRBV14	CASSHSLSGGPHTYNEQFF	TGTGCCAGCAGCCACTCACTTAGCGGGGGGCCCCACACCTACAATGAGCAGTTCTTC
NA	TRBJ1-1	NA	TRBV18	CASSPPLGREAFF	TGTGCCAGCTCACCACCGTTGGGGCGAGAAGCTTTCTTT
many	TRBJ2-1	TRBD2	TRBV18	CASSPGTSGGASSTPNEQFF	TGTGCCAGCTCACCTGGGACTAGCGGGGGGGCTAGTAGTACTCCCAATGAGCAGTTCTTC
once	TRBJ1-3	TRBD1	TRBV7-2	CASSSGDSIGNTIYF	TGTGCCAGCAGCTCCGGGGACAGCATTGGAAACACCATATATTTT
NA	TRBJ2-4	TRBD1	TRBV6-1	CASSEVTGGSFAKNIQYF	TGTGCCAGCAGTGAAGTGACAGGGGGCTCGTTTGCCAAAAACATTCAGTACTTC